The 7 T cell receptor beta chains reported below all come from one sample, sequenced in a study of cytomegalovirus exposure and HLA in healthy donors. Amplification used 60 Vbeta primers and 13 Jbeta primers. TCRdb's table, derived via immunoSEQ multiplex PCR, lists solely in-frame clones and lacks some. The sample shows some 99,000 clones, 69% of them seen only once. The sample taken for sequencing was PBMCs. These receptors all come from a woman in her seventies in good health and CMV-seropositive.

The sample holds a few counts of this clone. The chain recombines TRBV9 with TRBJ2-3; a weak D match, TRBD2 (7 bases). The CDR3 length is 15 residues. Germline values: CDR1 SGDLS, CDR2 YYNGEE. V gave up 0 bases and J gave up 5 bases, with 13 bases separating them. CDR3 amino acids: CASSVVGGQGDTQYF. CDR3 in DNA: TGTGCCAGCAGCGTAGTGGGGGGGCAGGGAGATACGCAGTATTTT.

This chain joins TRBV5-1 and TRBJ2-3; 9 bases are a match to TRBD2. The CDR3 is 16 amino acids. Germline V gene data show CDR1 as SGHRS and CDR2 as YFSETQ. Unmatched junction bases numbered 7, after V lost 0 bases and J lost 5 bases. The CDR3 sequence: CASSLGGGGAGDTQYF. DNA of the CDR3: TGCGCCAGCAGCTTGGGAGGCGGGGGGGCAGGAGATACGCAGTATTTT.

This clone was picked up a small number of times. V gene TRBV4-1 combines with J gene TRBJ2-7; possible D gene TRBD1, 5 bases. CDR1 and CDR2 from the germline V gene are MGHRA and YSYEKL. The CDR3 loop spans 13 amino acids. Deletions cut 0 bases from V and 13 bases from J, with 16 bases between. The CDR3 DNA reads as TGCGCCAGCAGCCAAGACGTGGAAGGGGTTAGATACTTC. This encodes CASSQDVEGVRYF.

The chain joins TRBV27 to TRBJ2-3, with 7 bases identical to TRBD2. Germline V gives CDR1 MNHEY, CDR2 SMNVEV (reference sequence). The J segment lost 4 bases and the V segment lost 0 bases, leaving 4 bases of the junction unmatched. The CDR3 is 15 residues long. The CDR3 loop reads CASSLSRLAPDTQYF. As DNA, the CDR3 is TGTGCCAGCAGTTTATCGAGACTAGCACCAGATACGCAGTATTTT.

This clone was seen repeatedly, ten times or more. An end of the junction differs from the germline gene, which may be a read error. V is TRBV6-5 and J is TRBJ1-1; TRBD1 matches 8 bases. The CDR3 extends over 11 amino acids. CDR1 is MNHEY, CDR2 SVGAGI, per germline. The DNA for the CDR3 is TGTGCCAGCAGTAGAGGGACAGGCCTGACATTT. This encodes CASSRGTGLTF.

CDR3 nucleotides: TGTGCCAGCAGATCCATGAACACTGAAGCTTTCTTT. Its translation is CASRSMNTEAFF. This chain links TRBV6-6 with TRBJ1-1; D gene unclear. Trimming pared 6 bases from V and 0 bases from J, leaving 5 bases between. CDR1 and CDR2 (germline): MNHNY, SVGAGI (reference sequence). The CDR3 consists of 12 residues.

The CDR3 reads CASSQRQGGGYQPQHF. The DNA of the CDR3 is TGTGCCAGTAGTCAAAGACAGGGGGGAGGTTATCAGCCCCAGCATTTT. The chain links TRBV19 to TRBJ1-5, with 9 bases matching TRBD1. V was clipped by 5 bases and J by 5 bases; unmatched bases: 10. Germline V lookup: CDR1 LNHDA, CDR2 SQIVND (reference sequence). The CDR3 runs 16 residues.